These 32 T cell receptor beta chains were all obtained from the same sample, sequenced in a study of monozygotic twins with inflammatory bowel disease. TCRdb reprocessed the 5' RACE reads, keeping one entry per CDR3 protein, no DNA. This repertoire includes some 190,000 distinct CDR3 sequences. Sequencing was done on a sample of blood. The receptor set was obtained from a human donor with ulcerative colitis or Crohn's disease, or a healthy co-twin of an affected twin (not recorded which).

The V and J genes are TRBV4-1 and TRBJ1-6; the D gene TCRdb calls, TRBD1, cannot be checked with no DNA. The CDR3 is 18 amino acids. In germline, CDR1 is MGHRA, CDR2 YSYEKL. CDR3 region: CASSEREITGGGNSPLHF.

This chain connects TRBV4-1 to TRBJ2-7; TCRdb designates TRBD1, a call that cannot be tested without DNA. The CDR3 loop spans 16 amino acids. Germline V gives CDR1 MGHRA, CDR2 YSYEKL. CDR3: CASSLTPGQAFGEQYF.

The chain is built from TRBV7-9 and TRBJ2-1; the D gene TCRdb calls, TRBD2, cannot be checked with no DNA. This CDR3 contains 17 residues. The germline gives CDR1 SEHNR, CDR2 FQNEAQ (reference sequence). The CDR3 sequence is CASSLAGGLAGYNEQFF.

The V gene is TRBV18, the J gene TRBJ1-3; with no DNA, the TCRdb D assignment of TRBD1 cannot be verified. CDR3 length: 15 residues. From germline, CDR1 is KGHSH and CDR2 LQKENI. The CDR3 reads CASSQGQTSGNTIYF.

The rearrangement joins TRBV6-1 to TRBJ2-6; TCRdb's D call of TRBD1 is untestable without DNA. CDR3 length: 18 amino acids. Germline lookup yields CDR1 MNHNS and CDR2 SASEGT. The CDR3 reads CASSRLQGAFSGANVLTF.

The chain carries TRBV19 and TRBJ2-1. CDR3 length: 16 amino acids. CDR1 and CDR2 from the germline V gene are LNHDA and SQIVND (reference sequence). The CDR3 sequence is CASSFPTDRSYNEQFF. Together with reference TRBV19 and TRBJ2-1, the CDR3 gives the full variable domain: DGGITQSPKYLFRKEGQNVTLSCEQNLNHDAMYWYRQDPGQGLRLIYYSQIVNDFQKGDIAEGYSVSREKKESFPLTVTSAQKNPTAFYLCASSFPTDRSYNEQFFGPGTRLTVL.

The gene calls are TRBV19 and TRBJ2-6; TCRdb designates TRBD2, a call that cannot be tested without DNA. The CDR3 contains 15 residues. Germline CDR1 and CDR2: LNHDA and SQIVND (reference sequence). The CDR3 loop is CASSSSRVGANVLTF.

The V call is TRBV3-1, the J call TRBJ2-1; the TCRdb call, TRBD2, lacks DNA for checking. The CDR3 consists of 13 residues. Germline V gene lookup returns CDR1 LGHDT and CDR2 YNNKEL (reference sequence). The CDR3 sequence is CASELAGASEQFF.

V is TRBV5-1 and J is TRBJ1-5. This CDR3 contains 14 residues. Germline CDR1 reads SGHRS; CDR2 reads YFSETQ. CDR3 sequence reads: CASSLESGTQPQHF.

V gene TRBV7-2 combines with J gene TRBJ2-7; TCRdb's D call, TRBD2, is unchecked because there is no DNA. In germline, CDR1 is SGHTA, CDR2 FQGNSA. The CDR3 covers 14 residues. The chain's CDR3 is CASSHTSGHYEQYF.

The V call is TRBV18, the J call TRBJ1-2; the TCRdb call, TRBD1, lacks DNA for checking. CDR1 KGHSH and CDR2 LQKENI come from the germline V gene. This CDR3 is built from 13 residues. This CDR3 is CASSPGGAGGYTF.

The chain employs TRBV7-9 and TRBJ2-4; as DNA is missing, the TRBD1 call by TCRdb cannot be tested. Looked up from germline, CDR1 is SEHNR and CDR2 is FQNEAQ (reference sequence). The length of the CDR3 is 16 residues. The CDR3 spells CASSLAGQGQKNIQYF.

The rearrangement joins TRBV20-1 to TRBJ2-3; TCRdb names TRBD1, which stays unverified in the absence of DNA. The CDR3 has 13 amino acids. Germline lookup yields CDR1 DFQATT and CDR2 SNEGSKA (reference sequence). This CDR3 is CSAPGPTTDTQYF.

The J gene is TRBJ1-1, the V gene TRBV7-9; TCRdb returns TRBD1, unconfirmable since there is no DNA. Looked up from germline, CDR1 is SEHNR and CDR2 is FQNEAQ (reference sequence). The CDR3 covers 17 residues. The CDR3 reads CASTPKGGKMMNTEAFF.

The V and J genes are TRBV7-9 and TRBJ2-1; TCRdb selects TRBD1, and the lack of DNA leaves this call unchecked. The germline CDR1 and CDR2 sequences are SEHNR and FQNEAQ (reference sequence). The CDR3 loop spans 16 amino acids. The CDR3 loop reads CASSLERGGRYNEQFF.

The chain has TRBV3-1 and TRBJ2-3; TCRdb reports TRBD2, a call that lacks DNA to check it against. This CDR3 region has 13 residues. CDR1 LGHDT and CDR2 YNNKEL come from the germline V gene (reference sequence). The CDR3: CASSAAGRVSQYF.

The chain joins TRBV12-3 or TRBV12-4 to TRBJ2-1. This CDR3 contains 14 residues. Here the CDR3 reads CASKESRSYNEQFF.

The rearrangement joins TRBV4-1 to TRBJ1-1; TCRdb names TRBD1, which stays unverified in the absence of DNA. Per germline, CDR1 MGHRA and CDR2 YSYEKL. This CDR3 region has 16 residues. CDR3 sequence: CASSPPWGRGSTEAFF.

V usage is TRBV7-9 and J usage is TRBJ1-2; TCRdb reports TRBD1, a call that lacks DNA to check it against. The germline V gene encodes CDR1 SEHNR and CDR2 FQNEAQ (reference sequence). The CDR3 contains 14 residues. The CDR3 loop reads CASSLGTGYDGYTF.

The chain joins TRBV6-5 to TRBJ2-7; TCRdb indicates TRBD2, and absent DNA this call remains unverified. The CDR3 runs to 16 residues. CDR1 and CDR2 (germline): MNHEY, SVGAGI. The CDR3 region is CASRQGRGGASYEQYF.

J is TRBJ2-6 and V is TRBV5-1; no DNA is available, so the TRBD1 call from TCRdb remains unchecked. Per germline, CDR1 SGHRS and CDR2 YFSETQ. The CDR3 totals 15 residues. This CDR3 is CASSYDRDGANVLTF.

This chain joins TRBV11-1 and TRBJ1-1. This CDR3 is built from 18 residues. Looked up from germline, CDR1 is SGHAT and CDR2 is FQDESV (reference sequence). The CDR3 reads CASSPLRWRGSMNTEAFF.

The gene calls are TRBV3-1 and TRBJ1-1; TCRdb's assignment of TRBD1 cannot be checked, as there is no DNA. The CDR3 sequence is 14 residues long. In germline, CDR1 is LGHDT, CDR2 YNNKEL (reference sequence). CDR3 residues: CASSQTTGHTEAFF.

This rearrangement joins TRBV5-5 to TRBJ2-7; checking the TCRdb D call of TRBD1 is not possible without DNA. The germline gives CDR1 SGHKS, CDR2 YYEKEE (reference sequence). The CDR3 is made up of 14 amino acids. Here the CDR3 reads CASSLVHRDYEQYF.

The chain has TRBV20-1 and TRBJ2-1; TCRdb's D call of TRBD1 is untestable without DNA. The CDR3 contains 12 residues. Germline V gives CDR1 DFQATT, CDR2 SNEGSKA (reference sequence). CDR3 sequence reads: CSGLRGDNEQFF.

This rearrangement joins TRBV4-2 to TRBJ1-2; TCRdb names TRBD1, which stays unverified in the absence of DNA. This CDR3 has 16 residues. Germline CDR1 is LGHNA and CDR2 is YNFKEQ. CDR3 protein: CASSQAGQSANYGYTF.

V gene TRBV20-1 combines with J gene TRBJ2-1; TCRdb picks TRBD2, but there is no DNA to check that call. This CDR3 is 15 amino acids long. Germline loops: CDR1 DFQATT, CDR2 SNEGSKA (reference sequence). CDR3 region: CSARPRTSLFQEQFF.

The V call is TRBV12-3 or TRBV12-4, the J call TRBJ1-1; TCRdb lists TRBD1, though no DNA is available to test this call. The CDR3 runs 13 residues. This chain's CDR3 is CASSLRTVTEAFF.

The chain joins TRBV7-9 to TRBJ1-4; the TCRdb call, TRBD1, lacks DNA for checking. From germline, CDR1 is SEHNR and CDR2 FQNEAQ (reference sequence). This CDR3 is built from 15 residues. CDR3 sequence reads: CASSLRRPAGEKLFF.

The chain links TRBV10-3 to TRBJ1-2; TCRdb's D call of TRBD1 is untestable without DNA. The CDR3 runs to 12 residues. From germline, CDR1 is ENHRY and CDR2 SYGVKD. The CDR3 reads CAISEHRDLYTF.

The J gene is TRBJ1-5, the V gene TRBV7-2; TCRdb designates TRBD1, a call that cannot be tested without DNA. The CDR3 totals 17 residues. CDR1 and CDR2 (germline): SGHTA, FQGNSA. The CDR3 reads CASSLDVGYRGNQPQHF.

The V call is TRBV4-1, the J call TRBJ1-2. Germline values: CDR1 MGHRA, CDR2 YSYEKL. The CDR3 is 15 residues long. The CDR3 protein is CASSQDKEPTNGYTF.